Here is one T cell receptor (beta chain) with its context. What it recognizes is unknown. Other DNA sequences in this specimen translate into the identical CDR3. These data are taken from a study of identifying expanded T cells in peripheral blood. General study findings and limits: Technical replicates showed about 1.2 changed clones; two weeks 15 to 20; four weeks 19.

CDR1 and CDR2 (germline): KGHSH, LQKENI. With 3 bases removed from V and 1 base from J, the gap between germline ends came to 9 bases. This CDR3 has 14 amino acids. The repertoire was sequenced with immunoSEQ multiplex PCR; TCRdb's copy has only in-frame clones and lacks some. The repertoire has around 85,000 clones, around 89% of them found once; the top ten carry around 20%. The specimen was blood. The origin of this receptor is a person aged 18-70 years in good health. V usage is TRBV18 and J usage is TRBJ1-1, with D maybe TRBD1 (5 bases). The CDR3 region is CASSPGQGNTEAFF. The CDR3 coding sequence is TGTGCCAGCTCACCGGGCCAGGGGAACACTGAAGCTTTCTTT.